The clone carrying this T cell receptor (beta chain) was recorded a few times. The sample comes from a study of blood T cells in healthy people across ages. The donors, all healthy, were Caucasians living in Russia, aged 6 to 90. Trimming removed 1 base from V and 8 bases from J, with 20 bases in between. Germline V gene sequence: CDR1 LGHNA, CDR2 YSLEER. This CDR3 comprises 17 residues. Combining a sample-barcoded 5' primer with a J-beta primer mix, a second PCR ran for 7 to 11 cycles. Each TCR beta cDNA got a 12-nucleotide random molecular identifier. One entry per CDR3 protein, called by TCRdb with MiXCR from the 5' RACE reads. This table has approximately 800,000 distinct CDR3 sequences, around half appearing once.

This TCR was recovered from an older man in good health. Sequenced material: blood. V is TRBV4-3 and J is TRBJ1-4, with D possibly being TRBD1 (6 bases). This CDR3 reads CASSQGQGRGSGEKLFF. CDR3 coding DNA: TGCGCCAGCAGCCAAGGGCAGGGGAGGGGGAGTGGAGAAAAACTGTTTTTT.